This entry concerns a single T cell receptor beta chain. The sample originates from a study of blood T cell repertoires in COVID-19. Study background: Samples came from the United States, Italy and Spain, spanning acute and convalescent COVID-19. The cDNA or gDNA used as material had been derived from T cells, B-cell-depleted T cells, or PBMCs.

Authors' processing steps: From reference gene primer amplification, estimates of nucleated cell counts were derived. Method: immunoSEQ multiplex PCR; TCRdb's copy keeps in-frame clones and lacks some. V and J calls and clone size are given by that table; D and trimming were obtained from the DNA. The table has 95,000 to 150,000 clones, over 65% seen once. CDR1 and CDR2 (germline): SGHTA, FQGNSA. The CDR3 contains 14 residues. The V gene end was trimmed by 4 bases and the J gene end by 3 bases; junction bases not matched to a gene: 3. The receptor's source is an older woman with acute or convalescent COVID-19. The sequencing sample was made of peripheral blood. This rearrangement joins TRBV7-2 to TRBJ2-7, with 10 bases identical to TRBD2. The CDR3 DNA follows: TGTGCCAGCAGCTCCACTAGCGGGGTCTACGAGCAGTACTTC. It is translated as CASSSTSGVYEQYF.